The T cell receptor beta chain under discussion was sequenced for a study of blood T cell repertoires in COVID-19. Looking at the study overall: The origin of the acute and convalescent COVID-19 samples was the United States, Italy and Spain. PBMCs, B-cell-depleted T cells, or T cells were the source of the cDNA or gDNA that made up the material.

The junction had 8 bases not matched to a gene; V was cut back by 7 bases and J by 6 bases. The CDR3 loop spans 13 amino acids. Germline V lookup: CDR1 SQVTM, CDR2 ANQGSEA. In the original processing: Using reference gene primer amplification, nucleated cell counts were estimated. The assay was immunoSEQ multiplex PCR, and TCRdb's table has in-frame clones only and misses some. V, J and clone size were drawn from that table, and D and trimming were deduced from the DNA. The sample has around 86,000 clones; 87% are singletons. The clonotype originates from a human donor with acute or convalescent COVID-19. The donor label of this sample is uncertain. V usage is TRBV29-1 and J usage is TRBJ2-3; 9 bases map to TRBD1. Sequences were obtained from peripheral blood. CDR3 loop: CSALQGAPDTQYF. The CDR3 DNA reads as TGCAGCGCTTTACAGGGGGCGCCGGATACGCAGTATTTT.